Listed here are 19 T cell receptor beta chains from one sample, sequenced in a study of cytomegalovirus exposure and HLA in healthy donors. In the PCR, 60 Vbeta and 13 Jbeta primers were used. The method was immunoSEQ multiplex PCR; TCRdb's version includes in-frame clones alone and lacks a portion of them. The sample consists of about 120,000 clones, about 62% of them appearing once. Material: PBMCs. Source of these receptors: a woman in her forties in good health and CMV-seropositive.

This chain connects TRBV27 to TRBJ2-2; D gene ambiguous. Trimming stripped 3 bases from V and 4 bases from J, with 6 bases between. Looked up from germline, CDR1 is MNHEY and CDR2 is SMNVEV (reference sequence). CDR3 length equals 13 residues. The CDR3 DNA is TGTGCCAGCAGTTTGCTGAGCACCGGGGAGCTGTTTTTT. Amino acid sequence: CASSLLSTGELFF.

This chain connects TRBV5-1 to TRBJ2-7; weak D call: TRBD1 (6 bases). The CDR3 extends over 14 amino acids. The V gene's germline CDR1 is SGHRS and CDR2 YFSETQ. V lost 4 bases and J 3 bases, leaving 14 bases between the germline ends. CDR3 loop: CASSTQGLDYEQYF. CDR3 sequence (DNA): TGCGCCAGCAGCACACAGGGATTAGACTACGAGCAGTACTTC.

CDR3 DNA sequence: TGCAGCGATACAGGGGGCGGAGAGACCCAGTACTTC. Protein product: CSDTGGGETQYF. The rearrangement uses TRBV29-1 and TRBJ2-5, with 9 nucleotides matching TRBD1. The germline V gene encodes CDR1 SQVTM and CDR2 ANQGSEA. With V trimmed by 7 bases and J by 4 bases, 4 bases remained unmatched. The CDR3 has 12 amino acids. Full variable domain (missing parts from reference TRBV29-1 and TRBJ2-5): SAVISQKPSRDICQRGTSLTIQCQVDSQVTMMFWYRQQPGQSLTLIATANQGSEATYESGFVIDKFPISRPNLTFSTLTVSNMSPEDSSIYLCSDTGGGETQYFGPGTRLLVL.

This clone appeared a few times. Other DNA variants within this sample encode the same CDR3. The CDR3 DNA follows: TGCAGCGTTGGACAGGGTACTGAAGCTTTCTTT. It is translated as CSVGQGTEAFF. The genes are TRBV29-1 and TRBJ1-1, with 7 bases identical to TRBD1. The CDR3 is made up of 11 amino acids. V shed 4 bases and J 5 bases; nucleotides not matched to a gene: 1. Germline lookup yields CDR1 SQVTM and CDR2 ANQGSEA. Full variable domain (rest looked up from reference TRBV29-1 and TRBJ1-1): SAVISQKPSRDICQRGTSLTIQCQVDSQVTMMFWYRQQPGQSLTLIATANQGSEATYESGFVIDKFPISRPNLTFSTLTVSNMSPEDSSIYLCSVGQGTEAFFGQGTRLTVV.

The chain links TRBV7-9 to TRBJ2-5; a possible D gene is TRBD1 (6 bases). Judging by the DNA end, TRBJ2-7 fits better; the J call may be wrong. CDR3 length: 17 amino acids. The germline CDR1 and CDR2 sequences are SEHNR and FQNEAQ (reference sequence). The CDR3 sequence: CASSHITVGRDTYEQYF. The CDR3 coding sequence is TGTGCCAGCAGCCACATCACGGTGGGCAGGGACACCTACGAGCAGTACTTC.

The chain couples TRBV2 to TRBJ1-1; 9 bases align to TRBD1. This CDR3 comprises 14 residues. Per the germline V gene, CDR1 is SNHLY and CDR2 is FYNNEI. The trim removed 7 bases at V and 2 bases at J, leaving 5 bases unmatched. The CDR3 sequence is CASTRDRVNTEAFF. The DNA for the CDR3 is TGTGCCAGCACCAGGGACAGGGTCAACACTGAAGCTTTCTTT.

This chain uses TRBV27 with TRBJ1-4, with a weak D call TRBD1 (6 bases). The length of the CDR3 is 14 residues. Germline CDR1 reads MNHEY; CDR2 reads SMNVEV (reference sequence). The germline V and J ends were trimmed by 4 bases and 6 bases, with 12 bases remaining between them. Here the CDR3 DNA reads TGTGCCAGCAGTTCTACAGGGATAGATGAAAAACTGTTTTTT. This encodes CASSSTGIDEKLFF. Full variable domain (outside the CDR3, taken from reference TRBV27 and TRBJ1-4): EAQVTQNPRYLITVTGKKLTVTCSQNMNHEYMSWYRQDPGLGLRQIYYSMNVEVTDKGDVPEGYKVSRKEKRNFPLILESPSPNQTSLYFCASSSTGIDEKLFFGSGTQLSVL.

The CDR3 protein is CASSLGGGSYEQYF. CDR3 DNA sequence: TGTGCCAGCAGTTTGGGAGGGGGTTCCTACGAGCAGTACTTC. The rearrangement links TRBV28 to TRBJ2-7, with D tentatively TRBD2 (7 bases). The V gene's germline CDR1 is MDHEN and CDR2 SYDVKM. V was clipped by 3 bases and J by 1 base, with 10 bases between them. The CDR3 has 14 residues.

V usage is TRBV18 and J usage is TRBJ2-1; a weak D match, TRBD2 (7 bases). Germline CDR1 KGHSH, CDR2 LQKENI. V gave up 6 bases and J gave up 8 bases, with 17 bases separating them. The CDR3 totals 14 residues. DNA for the CDR3: TGTGCCAGCTCTCCCCCGGGGGGCGAGGATGAGCAGTTCTTC. It codes for CASSPPGGEDEQFF.

This chain joins TRBV6-1 and TRBJ2-6, with D tentatively TRBD1 (5 bases). Trimming took 3 bases from V and 4 from J, leaving 13 bases between them. The CDR3 sequence is 16 residues long. Germline CDR1 and CDR2: MNHNS and SASEGT. CDR3 amino acids: CASSDRQGSGANVLTF. In nucleotides, the CDR3 is TGTGCCAGCAGTGATCGGCAGGGATCCGGGGCCAACGTCCTGACTTTC.

This chain's CDR3 is CASSLQPPGLAGGRNEQFF. DNA of the CDR3: TGTGCCAGCAGTCTCCAACCTCCGGGACTAGCGGGGGGACGTAATGAGCAGTTCTTC. The V and J genes are TRBV27 and TRBJ2-1; 15 bases align to TRBD2. With V trimmed by 5 bases and J by 7 bases, 15 bases remained unmatched. The CDR3 is made up of 19 amino acids. Germline CDR1 reads MNHEY; CDR2 reads SMNVEV (reference sequence).

CDR3 coding DNA: TGTGCCAGCAACCCACTAGGACAGATTATAACTGAAGCTTTCTTT. Protein sequence: CASNPLGQIITEAFF. The J gene is TRBJ1-1, the V gene TRBV6-1; D may be TRBD1 (6 bases). CDR1 is MNHNS and CDR2 is SASEGT in the germline V gene. CDR3 size: 15 residues. V lost 7 bases to trimming and J lost 5 bases, with 20 bases between them.

The chain joins TRBV9 to TRBJ2-2, with 9 bases aligning to TRBD2. After removal of 4 bases from V and 5 bases from J, the junction contained 12 bases not matched to a gene. The CDR3 runs to 17 residues. Germline V gene sequence: CDR1 SGDLS, CDR2 YYNGEE. The chain's CDR3 is CASSLAGLAGVTGELFF. The CDR3 bases are TGTGCCAGCAGCTTAGCGGGACTAGCTGGGGTGACCGGGGAGCTGTTTTTT.

J is TRBJ2-7 and V is TRBV5-6, with no clear D. The CDR3 consists of 14 residues. Trimming removed 2 bases at V and 1 base at J, with 10 bases between. Germline CDR1 and CDR2: SGHDT and YYEEEE. The CDR3 nucleotides read TGTGCCAGCAGCTTCCCCTACCCTTCCTACGAGCAGTACTTC. Translated: CASSFPYPSYEQYF.

The CDR3 DNA follows: TGCGCCAGCAGCTTGGAAGGGGGACGAGAGGAGACCCAGTACTTC. Translated: CASSLEGGREETQYF. V and J are TRBV5-1 and TRBJ2-5, with D possibly matching TRBD1 (6 bases). Trimming removed 0 bases at V and 5 bases at J, with 14 bases between. The CDR3 has 15 residues. The germline gives CDR1 SGHRS, CDR2 YFSETQ.

CDR3: CASGAGKNYGYTF. CDR3 bases: TGTGCCAGCGGTGCAGGGAAGAACTATGGCTACACCTTC. The chain recombines TRBV27 with TRBJ1-2; TRBD1 is a possible D gene (5 bases). V lost 8 bases to trimming and J lost 2 bases, with 12 bases between them. The CDR3 is 13 amino acids. The germline CDR1 and CDR2 sequences are MNHEY and SMNVEV (reference sequence).

This clone was recorded once. The chain is built from TRBV7-9 and TRBJ2-7, with D perhaps matching TRBD2 (5 bases). The CDR3 is made up of 12 amino acids. The V gene's germline CDR1 is SEHNR and CDR2 FQNEAQ (reference sequence). Trimming took 5 bases from V and 3 from J, leaving 8 bases between them. Written as DNA, the CDR3 is TGTGCCAGCAGCAAAGACTACTACGAGCAGTACTTC. Translation: CASSKDYYEQYF.

This chain links TRBV15 with TRBJ2-1; possible D gene TRBD1, 6 bases. Trimming cost V 5 bases and J 10 bases, with 15 bases left between them. CDR1 and CDR2 (germline): LNHNV, YYDKDF (reference sequence). The CDR3 extends over 13 amino acids. The CDR3 DNA sequence: TGTGCCACCAGCGAAACAGGGTTTAACGAGCAGTTCTTC. This codes for CATSETGFNEQFF.

V and J are TRBV2 and TRBJ1-1, with D perhaps matching TRBD1 (6 bases). The germline V and J ends were trimmed by 4 bases and 7 bases, with 16 bases remaining between them. The CDR3 spans 14 residues. CDR1 and CDR2 from the germline V gene are SNHLY and FYNNEI. Here the CDR3 DNA reads TGTGCCAGCAGTGCTGGGGGCGCGAATCATGAAGCTTTCTTT. It specifies CASSAGGANHEAFF.